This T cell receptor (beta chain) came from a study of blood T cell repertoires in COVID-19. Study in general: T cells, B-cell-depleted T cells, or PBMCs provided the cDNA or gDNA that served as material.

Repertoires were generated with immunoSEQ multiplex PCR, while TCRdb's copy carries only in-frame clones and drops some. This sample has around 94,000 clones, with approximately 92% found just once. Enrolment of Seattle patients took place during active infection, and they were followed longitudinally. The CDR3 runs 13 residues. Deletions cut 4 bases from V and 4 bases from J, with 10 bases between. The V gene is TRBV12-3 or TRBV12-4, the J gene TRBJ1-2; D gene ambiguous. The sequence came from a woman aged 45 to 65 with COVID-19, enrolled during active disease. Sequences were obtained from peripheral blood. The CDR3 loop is CASSSFTPYGYTF. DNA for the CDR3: TGTGCCAGCAGTTCATTTACTCCCTATGGCTACACCTTC.